One and the same sample provided the 31 T cell receptor beta chains below, sequenced in a study of blood T cell repertoires in COVID-19. Only in-frame clones appear in the TCRdb table, and some are missing; sequencing was by immunoSEQ multiplex PCR. The table lists some 390,000 clones, 89% of them singletons. What was sequenced was PBMCs or T cells enriched from blood (not recorded which). All receptors come from a woman aged 25-40 years who had recovered from COVID-19.

CDR3 bases: TGTGCCAGTAGCCAACAGGGGGCTTATGAAAAACTGTTTTTT. Protein sequence: CASSQQGAYEKLFF. V is TRBV19 and J is TRBJ1-4; TRBD1 matches at 9 bases. Germline CDR1 reads LNHDA; CDR2 reads SQIVND (reference sequence). Trimming removed 6 bases from V and 6 bases from J; junction bases left unmatched: 5. This CDR3 has 14 amino acids. Complete variable domain (other parts from reference TRBV19 and TRBJ1-4): DGGITQSPKYLFRKEGQNVTLSCEQNLNHDAMYWYRQDPGQGLRLIYYSQIVNDFQKGDIAEGYSVSREKKESFPLTVTSAQKNPTAFYLCASSQQGAYEKLFFGSGTQLSVL.

The rearrangement links TRBV7-9 to TRBJ1-4; unclear D gene. In germline, CDR1 is SEHNR, CDR2 FQNEAQ (reference sequence). This CDR3 contains 15 residues. The ends were cut back, 5 bases at V and 6 bases at J, with 16 bases in the middle. The DNA for the CDR3 is TGTGCCAGCAGCGTCCCACCGGGAACCGATGAAAAACTGTTTTTT. Translation: CASSVPPGTDEKLFF.

CDR3 sequence reads: CASSFGVASGLATEAFF. The DNA of the CDR3 is TGCGCCAGCAGCTTTGGGGTAGCCTCAGGGTTGGCCACTGAAGCTTTCTTT. The J gene is TRBJ1-1, the V gene TRBV5-1; weak D call: TRBD1 (5 bases). This CDR3 is 17 amino acids long. Germline lookup yields CDR1 SGHRS and CDR2 YFSETQ. The germline V and J ends were trimmed by 2 bases and 4 bases, with 21 bases remaining between them.

The V gene is TRBV4-1, the J gene TRBJ1-1; 7 bases agree with TRBD1. From germline, CDR1 is MGHRA and CDR2 YSYEKL. CDR3 length: 14 amino acids. J lost 4 bases, V lost 1 base, and 3 bases had no gene match. CDR3 nucleotides: TGCGCCAGCAGCCAAGGCCCAGGGGGCACTGAAGCTTTCTTT. This codes for CASSQGPGGTEAFF.

V and J are TRBV29-1 and TRBJ1-1; 8 positions agree with TRBD1. The J segment lost 2 bases and the V segment lost 4 bases, leaving 6 bases of the junction unmatched. CDR3 size: 14 residues. The V gene's germline CDR1 is SQVTM and CDR2 ANQGSEA. Here the CDR3 DNA reads TGCAGCGTTGTTGTGCAGGGGGCAAACACTGAAGCTTTCTTT. Its translation is CSVVVQGANTEAFF.

This chain links TRBV5-3 with TRBJ1-6; D call uncertain. TRBV5-3 is treated as an ORF (open reading frame) with a function not yet certain. There are 15 residues in the CDR3. V dropped 4 bases and J dropped 3 bases, with 11 bases sitting between them. The chain's CDR3 is CARSLDRYYNSPLHF. CDR3 bases: TGTGCCAGAAGCCTCGATAGATACTATAATTCACCCCTCCACTTT.

This clone appeared once. V gene TRBV10-1 combines with J gene TRBJ2-3; TRBD2 agrees at 11 bases. Germline assignment: CDR1 WNHNN and CDR2 SYGVQD (reference sequence). The CDR3 is 15 residues long. The trim removed 5 bases at V and 3 bases at J, leaving 4 bases unmatched. The CDR3: CASSPTSGNTDTQYF. In nucleotides, the CDR3 is TGCGCCAGCAGTCCGACTAGCGGGAATACAGATACGCAGTATTTT.

The chain carries TRBV19 and TRBJ2-1, with TRBD2 matching 9 bases. This CDR3 region has 14 residues. Germline CDR1 LNHDA, CDR2 SQIVND (reference sequence). The J segment lost 6 bases and the V segment lost 6 bases, leaving 6 bases of the junction unmatched. The CDR3 bases are TGTGCCAGTAGCGGGACTAGCAAGTCCAATGAGCAGTTCTTC. It yields the protein CASSGTSKSNEQFF.

The V and J genes are TRBV11-2 and TRBJ1-1; D remains ambiguous. The CDR3 has 13 amino acids. The V end was cut by 0 bases, the J end by 7 bases, with 9 bases between. Germline V gene data show CDR1 as SGHAT and CDR2 as FQNNGV. Here the CDR3 reads CASSLDRDYEAFF. The DNA for the CDR3 is TGTGCCAGCAGCTTAGACCGGGATTATGAAGCTTTCTTT.

This chain joins TRBV6-2 or TRBV6-3 and TRBJ1-2; TRBD1 matches at 10 bases. Germline V gene sequence: CDR1 MNHEY, CDR2 SVGEGT. V shed 5 bases and J 4 bases; nucleotides not matched to a gene: 4. This CDR3 spans 14 amino acids. The DNA for the CDR3 is TGTGCCAGCAGTCGGACAGGGGGGACCTATGGCTACACCTTC. The encoded protein is CASSRTGGTYGYTF.

The rearrangement links TRBV27 to TRBJ2-2; maybe TRBD1 (5 bases). Germline CDR1 MNHEY, CDR2 SMNVEV (reference sequence). Trimming cost V 0 bases and J 5 bases, with 10 bases left between them. The CDR3 is 15 residues long. CDR3 protein: CASSLSGSGTGELFF. For the CDR3, the DNA is TGTGCCAGCAGTTTATCAGGGTCAGGGACCGGGGAGCTGTTTTTT.

The chain combines TRBV11-2 with TRBJ1-2; no clear D gene. The germline V and J ends were trimmed by 0 bases and 3 bases, with 11 bases remaining between them. This CDR3 contains 15 residues. In germline, CDR1 is SGHAT, CDR2 FQNNGV. This chain's CDR3 is CASSLDPGRDYGYTF. CDR3 bases: TGTGCCAGCAGCTTAGACCCCGGGAGAGACTATGGCTACACCTTC.

This CDR3 reads CASSLGPTDYSNQPQHF. In DNA form, the CDR3 reads TGTGCCAGCAGCCTGGGGCCGACAGATTATAGCAATCAGCCCCAGCATTTT. The V and J genes are TRBV5-6 and TRBJ1-5, with TRBD1 as a possible D gene (5 bases). Germline V gene data show CDR1 as SGHDT and CDR2 as YYEEEE. With 4 bases removed from V and 0 bases from J, the gap between germline ends came to 17 bases. The CDR3 is made up of 17 amino acids.

The V and J genes are TRBV7-9 and TRBJ1-2; weak D call: TRBD1 (5 bases). V shed 5 bases and J shed 4 bases, with 11 bases lying between them. The germline V gene has CDR1 SEHNR and CDR2 FQNEAQ (reference sequence). This CDR3 has 13 amino acids. The CDR3 sequence: CASSLTATYGYTF. The CDR3 DNA is TGTGCCAGCAGCCTGACAGCGACCTATGGCTACACCTTC.

The genes are TRBV12-5 and TRBJ1-3; 8 bases are shared with TRBD1. The V segment lost 5 bases and the J segment 0 bases; nucleotides outside the gene matches: 18. Germline-derived CDR1 and CDR2 are LGHNT and FRNRAP. The CDR3 runs to 20 residues. This CDR3 reads CASGQRQGQSLDYSGNTIYF. The CDR3 nucleotides read TGTGCTAGTGGTCAGAGACAGGGGCAATCCTTGGATTACTCTGGAAACACCATATATTTT. Full variable domain (remainder filled in from reference TRBV12-5 and TRBJ1-3): DARVTQTPRHKVTEMGQEVTMRCQPILGHNTVFWYRQTMMQGLELLAYFRNRAPLDDSGMPKDRFSAEMPDATLATLKIQPSEPRDSAVYFCASGQRQGQSLDYSGNTIYFGEGSWLTVV.

The chain has TRBV11-1 and TRBJ1-1; D unclear. The CDR3 has 14 residues. Germline V gene sequence: CDR1 SGHAT, CDR2 FQDESV (reference sequence). V shed 0 bases and J shed 4 bases, with 9 bases lying between them. The CDR3 sequence is CASSLALRSTEAFF. In DNA form, the CDR3 reads TGTGCCAGCAGCTTAGCCTTACGGAGCACTGAAGCTTTCTTT.

This clone has more than one count but fewer than ten. This rearrangement joins TRBV10-3 to TRBJ1-3; unclear D gene. Germline V CDR1 and CDR2: ENHRY, SYGVKD. Trimming shortened V by 2 bases and J by 4 bases, and 3 bases separated the two germline ends. The CDR3 spans 12 residues. CDR3 sequence: CAISERGNTIYF. In DNA, the CDR3 is TGTGCCATCAGTGAGCGGGGAAACACCATATATTTT.

This clone came up once. This chain connects TRBV5-4 to TRBJ1-5; the D is unclear. CDR1 and CDR2 from the germline V gene are SGHNT and YYREEE (reference sequence). The CDR3 runs to 15 residues. V gave up 1 base and J gave up 0 bases, with 8 bases separating them. In nucleotides, the CDR3 is TGTGCCAGCAGCTTGTTTGAGAATAGCAATCAGCCCCAGCATTTT. It is translated as CASSLFENSNQPQHF.

The chain recombines TRBV4-1 with TRBJ2-7; 7 nucleotides match TRBD1. V dropped 4 bases and J dropped 4; count of bases not matched to a gene: 4. CDR1 and CDR2 from the germline V gene are MGHRA and YSYEKL. The CDR3 has 13 amino acids. The CDR3 sequence: CASSLGRGYEQYF. Written as DNA, the CDR3 is TGCGCCAGCAGCCTGGGCAGGGGGTACGAGCAGTACTTC.

This sequence joins TRBV5-6 and TRBJ2-7; weak D call: TRBD1 (5 bases). From germline, CDR1 is SGHDT and CDR2 YYEEEE. V was clipped by 1 base and J by 6 bases, with 14 bases between them. The CDR3 sequence is 14 residues long. The CDR3 nucleotides read TGTGCCAGCAGCTTGACAGGTCAAGTCGGCGAGCAGTACTTC. It encodes CASSLTGQVGEQYF.

V gene TRBV6-6 combines with J gene TRBJ2-7, with TRBD1 identical over 8 bases. The CDR3 is 15 amino acids. Per the germline V gene, CDR1 is MNHNY and CDR2 is SVGAGI (reference sequence). V was clipped by 5 bases and J by 5 bases; unmatched bases: 11. This CDR3 is CASSLSTGEVDEQYF. CDR3 DNA: TGTGCCAGCAGTCTTTCGACAGGGGAGGTTGACGAGCAGTACTTC.

The V gene is TRBV2, the J gene TRBJ1-5; no definite D call. The CDR3 is made up of 13 amino acids. Germline loops: CDR1 SNHLY, CDR2 FYNNEI. Trimming pared 7 bases from V and 5 bases from J, leaving 12 bases between. The CDR3 coding sequence is TGTGCCAGCAACACAGTGTGGGATCAGCCCCAGCATTTT. Translation: CASNTVWDQPQHF.

This sequence joins TRBV18 and TRBJ2-7; TRBD2 aligns across 8 bases. Germline loops: CDR1 KGHSH, CDR2 LQKENI. This CDR3 is 15 amino acids long. V lost 1 base to trimming and J lost 3 bases; unmatched junction nucleotides: 5. CDR3 sequence reads: CASSPRSGGIYEQYF. CDR3 nucleotide sequence: TGTGCCAGCTCACCACGATCGGGAGGGATCTACGAGCAGTACTTC. The full variable domain, in which reference TRBV18 and TRBJ2-7 provide the parts outside the CDR3, is NAGVMQNPRHLVRRRGQEARLRCSPMKGHSHVYWYRQLPEEGLKFMVYLQKENIIDESGMPKERFSAEFPKEGPSILRIQQVVRGDSAAYFCASSPRSGGIYEQYFGPGTRLTVT.

This rearrangement joins TRBV18 to TRBJ1-1; D gene uncertain. V was shortened by 1 base and J by 11 bases, with 11 bases between the two germline ends. Per the germline V gene, CDR1 is KGHSH and CDR2 is LQKENI. The CDR3 is made up of 12 amino acids. In nucleotides, the CDR3 is TGTGCCAGCTCACCACTCGCCGGGGAGGCTTTCTTT. It is translated as CASSPLAGEAFF.

This chain links TRBV10-1 with TRBJ1-4; D is unclear. The CDR3 is 13 residues long. The germline V gene encodes CDR1 WNHNN and CDR2 SYGVQD (reference sequence). V was cut by 8 bases and J by 7 bases, with 14 bases left in between. The CDR3, as DNA: TGCGCCAGCTCCAATTCTAACAGTGAAAAACTGTTTTTT. Its translation is CASSNSNSEKLFF.

The chain carries TRBV7-9 and TRBJ1-4; TRBD1 might be the D (6 bases). Germline CDR1 and CDR2: SEHNR and FQNEAQ (reference sequence). The CDR3 spans 15 residues. Trimming cost V 1 base and J 8 bases, with 14 bases left between them. This CDR3 reads CASSLESRGSEKLFF. The CDR3 DNA reads as TGTGCCAGCAGCTTAGAGAGCAGGGGCTCGGAAAAACTGTTTTTT.

The chain combines TRBV12-3 or TRBV12-4 with TRBJ2-4; TRBD2 agrees at 10 bases. Trimming took 2 bases from V and 13 from J; bases not matched to a gene: 2. CDR3 length equals 12 residues. The CDR3, as DNA: TGTGCCAGCAGTTTACTAGCGGGGGCCCAGTACTTC. It specifies CASSLLAGAQYF.

This clone was observed a handful of times. Written as DNA, the CDR3 is TGTGCCAGCAGCTTGAATCCTAGCGGGATCTACAATGAGCAGTTCTTC. The encoded protein is CASSLNPSGIYNEQFF. The chain uses TRBV7-3 and TRBJ2-1; 9 bases are shared with TRBD2. Germline values: CDR1 SGHTA, CDR2 FQGTGA. V was clipped by 3 bases and J by 3 bases; unmatched bases: 6. The CDR3 loop spans 16 amino acids.

This chain links TRBV30 with TRBJ1-1; weak D call: TRBD1 (6 bases). CDR1 GTSNPN and CDR2 SVGIG come from the germline V gene (reference sequence). With 4 bases removed from V and 4 bases from J, the gap between germline ends came to 13 bases. The CDR3 is made up of 13 amino acids. CDR3 amino acids: CAWNHRDGTEAFF. The CDR3 DNA follows: TGTGCCTGGAATCACAGGGACGGCACTGAAGCTTTCTTT.

This clone has just a few counts. This chain joins TRBV7-9 and TRBJ1-6, with TRBD1 matching over 8 bases. The CDR3 consists of 15 residues. Germline-derived CDR1 and CDR2 are SEHNR and FQNEAQ (reference sequence). V lost 6 bases to trimming and J lost 8 bases; unmatched junction nucleotides: 9. CDR3 protein: CASSPQGALDSPLHF. As DNA, the CDR3 is TGTGCCAGCAGTCCCCAGGGGGCATTGGATTCACCCCTCCACTTT.

The chain combines TRBV3-1 (or the pseudogene TRBV3-2) with TRBJ2-5, with 10 bases matching TRBD2. The CDR3 loop spans 17 amino acids. Germline CDR1 LGHDT, CDR2 YNNKEL (reference sequence). J gave up 5 bases and V 4 bases, and 13 bases lay outside the gene matches. The CDR3 sequence is CASSPALAGATGETQYF. The CDR3 DNA sequence: TGTGCCAGCAGCCCTGCCCTAGCGGGAGCAACGGGGGAGACCCAGTACTTC.